This is a list of T cell receptor beta chains from one sample in a study of monozygotic twins with inflammatory bowel disease. TCRdb re-called the 5' RACE reads, yielding one record per CDR3 amino acid sequence without DNA. The sample's table shows approximately 400,000 distinct CDR3 sequences. The sequencing sample was made of blood. These receptors all stem from a human donor with ulcerative colitis or Crohn's disease, or a healthy co-twin of an affected twin (not recorded which). CDR3s include the opening cysteine and the closing phenylalanine or tryptophan. The order of the fields is J gene, V gene, CDR3 protein.

>TRBJ1-1|TRBV20-1
CSASDLRTPRKTEAFF
>TRBJ2-2|TRBV30
CAWRSGANTGELFF
>TRBJ2-1|TRBV20-1
CSARGRSYNEQFF
>TRBJ1-2|TRBV5-1
CASSLQLQGTLRNYGYTF
>TRBJ2-1|TRBV4-3
CASSQRWADNEQFF
>TRBJ2-1|TRBV5-6
CASRGGLAGAGNEQFF
>TRBJ2-3|TRBV11-2
CASSLNSGTTPTDTQYF
>TRBJ1-2|TRBV7-9
CASSLAGDRYTF
>TRBJ2-3|TRBV5-1
CASSSRQYSTDTQYF
>TRBJ1-5|TRBV5-1
CASSLATGKESPQHF
>TRBJ2-2|TRBV4-3
CASSRGTGIPNTGELFF
>TRBJ1-3|TRBV7-9
CASSPSRSGNTIYF
>TRBJ2-3|TRBV5-4
CASSFKLDSSTDTQYF
>TRBJ2-7|TRBV12-3/TRBV12-4
CASSLVTGPFSYEQYF
>TRBJ1-1|TRBV19
CASDRGPNTEAFF
>TRBJ2-3|TRBV7-9
CASSDTDTQYF
>TRBJ1-5|TRBV5-5
CASSPLYRDRVLGRPQHF
>TRBJ2-5|TRBV7-2
CASSFWGVQETQYF
>TRBJ2-2|TRBV5-1
CASSPGMTGELFF
>TRBJ2-3|TRBV7-9
CASTSQGSTDTQYF
>TRBJ2-5|TRBV7-7
CASSLVPAGEWETQYF
>TRBJ1-3|TRBV2
CASSEAPQGGNTIYF
>TRBJ2-7|TRBV5-1
CASSLEAGETYEQYF
>TRBJ1-1|TRBV10-3
CAVRGSRQGPNTEAFF
>TRBJ1-5|TRBV28
CASSSTGRGQPQHF
>TRBJ2-3|TRBV5-1
CASSSDFGGTTDTQYF
>TRBJ2-2|TRBV5-1
CASSPIPGITNTGELFF
>TRBJ2-7|TRBV20-1
CSAPTLQGSSDEQYF
>TRBJ2-6|TRBV3-1
CASSQFGSGANVLTF
>TRBJ2-3|TRBV12-3/TRBV12-4
CASSLSLADTDTQYF